Each of the 23 T cell receptor beta chains below was sequenced from the same sample in a study of blood T cell repertoires in COVID-19 (TCRdb year 2020). Receptor amplification or capture employed the immunoSEQ multiplex PCR assay. TCRdb re-hosts the immuneACCESS table, in-frame sequences only. Its copies lack some clones; in the studies checked, an unresolved V gene accounts for under half of them, and the cause for the rest is not known. The sample includes some 180,000 clones, with 85% observed a single time. Around 8.4% of the sample belongs to the ten largest clones. Sequencing was performed on peripheral blood. Source of these receptors: a woman of 80 years or more with COVID-19, enrolled during active disease.

The chain combines TRBV6-1 with TRBJ1-5, with TRBD1 matching 7 bases. V trimming: 3 bases; J trimming: 4 bases; junction bases outside the gene matches: 3. CDR1 and CDR2 from the germline V gene are MNHNS and SASEGT. There are 14 residues in the CDR3. Here the CDR3 reads CASSEIQGNQPQHF. The CDR3, as DNA: TGTGCCAGCAGTGAGATACAGGGGAATCAGCCCCAGCATTTT.

The chain couples TRBV4-1 to TRBJ1-2; D is possibly TRBD1 (5 bases). The CDR3 runs 13 residues. V gave up 4 bases and J gave up 2 bases, with 8 bases separating them. Germline lookup yields CDR1 MGHRA and CDR2 YSYEKL. The CDR3 DNA follows: TGCGCCAGCAGCCGACGACAGAACTATGGCTACACCTTC. Protein sequence: CASSRRQNYGYTF.

This sequence joins TRBV6-1 and TRBJ2-3, with 8 bases that match TRBD2. The CDR3 length is 16 residues. The germline gives CDR1 MNHNS, CDR2 SASEGT. The ends lost 1 base at V and 0 bases at J; junction bases unmatched: 3. CDR3 bases: TGTGCCAGCAGTGAAGTGTTAGCGGGGAGCACAGATACGCAGTATTTT. Its protein product is CASSEVLAGSTDTQYF.

This clone has just one count. The rearrangement links TRBV7-9 to TRBJ2-6; maybe TRBD1 (5 bases). The germline gives CDR1 SEHNR, CDR2 FQNEAQ (reference sequence). This CDR3 is built from 16 residues. Trimming cost V 4 bases and J 3 bases, with 13 bases left between them. The CDR3 nucleotides are TGTGCCAGCAGCTCCTCTGGGGCACGTGGGGCCAACGTCCTGACTTTC. Its protein product is CASSSSGARGANVLTF. The full variable domain, rest sourced from reference TRBV7-9 and TRBJ2-6, is DTGVSQNPRHKITKRGQNVTFRCDPISEHNRLYWYRQTLGQGPEFLTYFQNEAQLEKSRLLSDRFSAERPKGSFSTLEIQRTEQGDSAMYLCASSSSGARGANVLTFGAGSRLTVL.

The chain links TRBV27 to TRBJ2-7, with 9 bases that match TRBD1. V trimming: 6 bases; J trimming: 3 bases; junction bases outside the gene matches: 9. The germline V gene has CDR1 MNHEY and CDR2 SMNVEV (reference sequence). The CDR3 is 15 amino acids. The CDR3 DNA reads as TGTGCCAGCAGCCCGGGACAGGGTAGGGTCTACGAGCAGTACTTC. It encodes CASSPGQGRVYEQYF.

In its sample, this clone was seen many times. This sequence joins TRBV29-1 and TRBJ2-2; 8 bases align to TRBD1. The CDR3 contains 15 residues. The germline CDR1 and CDR2 sequences are SQVTM and ANQGSEA. The V gene end was trimmed by 6 bases and the J gene end by 4 bases; junction bases not matched to a gene: 10. The CDR3 nucleotides are TGCAGCGTCCGGGTCGGGACAGGCTCCACCGGGGAGCTGTTTTTT. Translated: CSVRVGTGSTGELFF.

The rearrangement links TRBV3-1 (or the pseudogene TRBV3-2) to TRBJ1-5; 8 bases fit TRBD1. Germline values: CDR1 LGHDT, CDR2 YNNKEL (reference sequence). J was trimmed by 2 bases and V by 1 base; bases with no gene match: 4. This CDR3 comprises 16 residues. The CDR3 DNA is TGTGCCAGCAGCCAAGCTGGGACAGGCCGCAATCAGCCCCAGCATTTT. It encodes CASSQAGTGRNQPQHF.

The chain couples TRBV15 to TRBJ2-5; D uncertain. V was pared by 0 bases and J by 4 bases, with 9 bases between. Looked up from germline, CDR1 is LNHNV and CDR2 is YYDKDF (reference sequence). CDR3 length equals 14 residues. DNA for the CDR3: TGTGCCACCAGCAGAGAGCGGAAAGGAGAGACCCAGTACTTC. Translating gives CATSRERKGETQYF.

The genes are TRBV28 and TRBJ2-1, with D unresolved. Germline CDR1 and CDR2: MDHEN and SYDVKM. V lost 4 bases and J 0 bases, leaving 10 bases between the germline ends. This CDR3 region has 15 residues. The CDR3, as DNA: TGTGCCAGCAGTTCCAACCTAGACTCCTACAATGAGCAGTTCTTC. This sequence encodes CASSSNLDSYNEQFF.

The CDR3 region is CASRGEQGAYTEAFF. Written as DNA, the CDR3 is TGTGCCAGCAGGGGGGAACAGGGGGCGTACACTGAAGCTTTCTTT. The chain couples TRBV3-1 (or the pseudogene TRBV3-2) to TRBJ1-1; 9 bases line up with TRBD1. This CDR3 has 15 residues. Germline loops: CDR1 LGHDT, CDR2 YNNKEL (reference sequence). Trimming at V came to 6 bases and at J to 3 bases, leaving 8 bases not matched to a gene.

The chain combines TRBV9 with TRBJ2-2; 9 nucleotides align to TRBD1. Trimming took 2 bases from V and 1 from J; bases not matched to a gene: 3. Germline CDR1 SGDLS, CDR2 YYNGEE. CDR3 length: 16 amino acids. The CDR3 spells CASSVGQGWNTGELFF. CDR3 nucleotides: TGTGCCAGCAGCGTCGGACAGGGGTGGAACACCGGGGAGCTGTTTTTT.

The chain links TRBV28 to TRBJ1-1; tentative D call: TRBD1 (5 bases). Trimming shortened V by 6 bases and J by 6 bases, and 11 bases separated the two germline ends. Germline V lookup: CDR1 MDHEN, CDR2 SYDVKM. CDR3 length: 12 residues. The chain's CDR3 is CASSRGGAEAFF. The CDR3 coding sequence is TGTGCCAGCAGCCGCGGGGGAGCTGAAGCTTTCTTT.

The rearrangement uses TRBV5-1 and TRBJ2-1; 10 nucleotides line up with TRBD2. CDR1 is SGHRS and CDR2 is YFSETQ in the germline V gene. The CDR3 is 14 amino acids. Germline trimming cut 0 bases from V and 6 bases from J; bases unmatched to any gene: 0. The CDR3 DNA sequence: TGCGCCAGCAGCTTGGGACTAGCGGGCAATGAGCAGTTCTTC. As protein: CASSLGLAGNEQFF. The whole variable domain, filled in from reference TRBV5-1 and TRBJ2-1, reads KAGVTQTPRYLIKTRGQQVTLSCSPISGHRSVSWYQQTPGQGLQFLFEYFSETQRNKGNFPGRFSGRQFSNSRSEMNVSTLELGDSALYLCASSLGLAGNEQFFGPGTRLTVL.

The chain recombines TRBV2 with TRBJ1-4; 7 bases align to TRBD1. With V trimmed by 6 bases and J by 8 bases, 12 bases remained unmatched. Germline CDR1 and CDR2: SNHLY and FYNNEI. The CDR3 is 15 residues long. As DNA, the CDR3 is TGTGCCAGCAGGTCCCCGGGACAGACCTACGAAAAACTGTTTTTT. This gives the protein CASRSPGQTYEKLFF. Drawing the rest from reference TRBV2 and TRBJ1-4, the complete variable domain is EPEVTQTPSHQVTQMGQEVILRCVPISNHLYFYWYRQILGQKVEFLVSFYNNEISEKSEIFDDQFSVERPDGSNFTLKIRSTKLEDSAMYFCASRSPGQTYEKLFFGSGTQLSVL.

V is TRBV28 and J is TRBJ1-4, with D tentatively TRBD1 (5 bases). Trimming stripped 6 bases from V and 4 bases from J, with 12 bases between. The CDR3 has 14 amino acids. Germline V gives CDR1 MDHEN, CDR2 SYDVKM. In DNA form, the CDR3 reads TGTGCCAGCAGGGGGTGGAGGGGTAATGAAAAACTGTTTTTT. Residues: CASRGWRGNEKLFF.

The chain employs TRBV18 and TRBJ2-7; 9 nucleotides align to TRBD1. The CDR3 totals 21 residues. Germline loops: CDR1 KGHSH, CDR2 LQKENI. J was trimmed by 0 bases and V by 0 bases; bases with no gene match: 18. The DNA for the CDR3 is TGTGCCAGCTCACCACCGCTTTATCCGGGACAGGGATCCCGAGCCTCCTACGAGCAGTACTTC. As protein: CASSPPLYPGQGSRASYEQYF.

This clone was seen a few times. V and J are TRBV5-4 and TRBJ1-6, with 8 bases lining up with TRBD1. The CDR3 loop spans 14 amino acids. V lost 5 bases to trimming and J lost 6 bases; unmatched junction nucleotides: 4. Germline CDR1 SGHNT, CDR2 YYREEE (reference sequence). In nucleotides, the CDR3 is TGTGCCAGCAGGCCCGGACAGGGTAATTCACCCCTCCACTTT. Amino acids: CASRPGQGNSPLHF.

The rearrangement joins TRBV6-5 to TRBJ2-7; perhaps TRBD1 as D (5 bases). Trimming stripped 0 bases from V and 1 base from J, with 7 bases between. CDR1 is MNHEY and CDR2 is SVGAGI in the germline V gene. This CDR3 region has 14 residues. The DNA of the CDR3 is TGTGCCAGCAGTTACTCGTCAGGGTCCTACGAGCAGTACTTC. Amino acids: CASSYSSGSYEQYF.

This chain uses TRBV19 with TRBJ2-6; D remains unclear. The CDR3 extends over 15 amino acids. CDR1 and CDR2 (germline): LNHDA, SQIVND (reference sequence). Trimming removed 4 bases from V and 4 bases from J, with 11 bases in between. In DNA, the CDR3 is TGTGCCAGTAGTAGAAACAGCCTGGGGGCCAACGTCCTGACTTTC. It yields the protein CASSRNSLGANVLTF.

A few counts support this clone. The chain has TRBV3-1 (or the pseudogene TRBV3-2) and TRBJ1-6; 7 bases match TRBD1. This CDR3 is built from 17 residues. V was clipped by 4 bases and J by 0 bases; unmatched bases: 6. The germline gives CDR1 LGHDT, CDR2 YNNKEL (reference sequence). The CDR3, as DNA: TGTGCCAGCAGCCCCCACAGGGGCGTCTCCTATAATTCACCCCTCCACTTT. Its protein is CASSPHRGVSYNSPLHF.

This clone was recorded many times. The CDR3 loop reads CASSEYSSGNTIYF. The DNA of the CDR3 is TGTGCCAGCAGTGAATACTCCTCTGGAAACACCATATATTTT. V is TRBV25-1 and J is TRBJ1-3; D is unclear. Germline V CDR1 and CDR2: MGHDK, SYGVNS. The CDR3 is 14 amino acids. V lost 0 bases to trimming and J lost 0 bases, with 3 bases between them.

The chain links TRBV3-1 (or the pseudogene TRBV3-2) to TRBJ2-7; D possibly corresponds to TRBD2 (6 bases). Trimming pared 1 base from V and 0 bases from J, leaving 13 bases between. The germline V gene has CDR1 LGHDT and CDR2 YNNKEL (reference sequence). This CDR3 comprises 16 residues. DNA of the CDR3: TGTGCCAGCAGCCAAGGCTTAATTAGCGGCTCCTACGAGCAGTACTTC. Translating it yields CASSQGLISGSYEQYF.

A few counts support this clone. The gene calls are TRBV18 and TRBJ1-6, with D possibly matching TRBD1 (5 bases). The V and J ends lost 10 bases and 11 bases respectively, with 12 bases between them. Germline V CDR1 and CDR2: KGHSH, LQKENI. The CDR3 contains 11 residues. CDR3 nucleotide sequence: TGTGCCACCGAGGACAACCCACCCCTCCACTTT. This encodes CATEDNPPLHF.